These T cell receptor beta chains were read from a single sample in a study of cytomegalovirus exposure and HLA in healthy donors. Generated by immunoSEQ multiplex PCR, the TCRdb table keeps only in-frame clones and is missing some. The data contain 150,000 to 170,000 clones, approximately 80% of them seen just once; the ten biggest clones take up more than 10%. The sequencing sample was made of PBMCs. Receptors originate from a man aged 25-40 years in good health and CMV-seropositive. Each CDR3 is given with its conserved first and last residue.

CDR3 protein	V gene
CASSEGGAFF	TRBV6-1
CASRPQTGGADNEQFF	TRBV19
CASSYPTEERVAFF	TRBV6-6
CASSLEQTTSYEQYF	TRBV5-5
CASSSGQGYGYTF	TRBV7-2
CASSPRDRLNEKLFF	TRBV27
CASSEAGTLPHGYTF	TRBV9
CASSFPGFREQFF	TRBV7-2
CSVASGAEEGAFF	TRBV29-1
CASSYSGGSFYNEQFF	TRBV6-5
CSVVVEYSNYEQYF	TRBV29-1
CASTLLRDREETQYF	TRBV13
CSARDEYSQFF	TRBV20-1
CASSYSGTSGTHEQYF	TRBV6-6
CASSLVRTSLNEQFF	TRBV5-4
CASRDRDYGYTF	TRBV28
CASRPGQGYNSPLHF	TRBV27
CASSRDGSSYNEQFF	TRBV2
CASSSEDRKGYTF	TRBV6-6
CAISAGVEAFF	TRBV10-3
CASSPRQFTQETQYF	TRBV23-1
CASGRAAYGYTF	TRBV27
CASSLVGQGTGYTF	TRBV7-9
CASSVAAGGPLETQYF	TRBV9
CASSQGAEQFF	TRBV14
CASSVSSEEQYF	TRBV9
CASSPRTGYRGQFF	TRBV7-9
CASSQERVGNEQFF	TRBV6-1
CASSQHRQGGNEKLFF	TRBV5-4
CASSLSGLENTEAFF	TRBV5-1